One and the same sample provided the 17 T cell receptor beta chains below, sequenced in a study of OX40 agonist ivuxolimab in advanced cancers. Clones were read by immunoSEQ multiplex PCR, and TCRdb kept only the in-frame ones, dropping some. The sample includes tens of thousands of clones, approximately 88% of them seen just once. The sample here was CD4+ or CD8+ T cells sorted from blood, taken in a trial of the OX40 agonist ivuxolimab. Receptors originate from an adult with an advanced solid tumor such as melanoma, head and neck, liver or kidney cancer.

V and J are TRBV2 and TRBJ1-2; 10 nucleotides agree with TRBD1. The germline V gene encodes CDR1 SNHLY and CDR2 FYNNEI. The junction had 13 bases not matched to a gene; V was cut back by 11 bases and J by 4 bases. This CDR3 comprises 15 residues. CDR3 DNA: TGTGCCGGAGGACAGGGGGGCCCCAGAACCTATGGCTACACCTTC. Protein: CAGGQGGPRTYGYTF.

In nucleotides, the CDR3 is TGTGCCAGCAGCTTGGGGACAGGGGTATACGAGCAGTACTTC. Its protein is CASSLGTGVYEQYF. J is TRBJ2-7 and V is TRBV7-8; 10 bases match TRBD1. Losses at the gene ends were 3 bases for V and 4 bases for J; bases not matched to a gene: 3. The CDR3 extends over 14 amino acids. Germline V gene lookup returns CDR1 SGHVS and CDR2 FQNEAQ.

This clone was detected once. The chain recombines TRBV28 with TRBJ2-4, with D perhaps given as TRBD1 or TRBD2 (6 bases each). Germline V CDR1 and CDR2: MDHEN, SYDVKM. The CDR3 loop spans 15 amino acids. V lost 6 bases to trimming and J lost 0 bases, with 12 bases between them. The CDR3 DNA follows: TGTGCCAGCAGCCCTAGGGGGGTAGCCAAAAACATTCAGTACTTC. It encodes CASSPRGVAKNIQYF.

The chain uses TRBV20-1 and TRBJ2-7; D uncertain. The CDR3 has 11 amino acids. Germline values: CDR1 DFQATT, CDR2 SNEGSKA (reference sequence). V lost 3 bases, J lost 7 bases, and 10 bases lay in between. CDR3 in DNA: TGCAGTGCTAGGGACGTAGGGGAGCAGTACTTC. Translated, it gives CSARDVGEQYF.

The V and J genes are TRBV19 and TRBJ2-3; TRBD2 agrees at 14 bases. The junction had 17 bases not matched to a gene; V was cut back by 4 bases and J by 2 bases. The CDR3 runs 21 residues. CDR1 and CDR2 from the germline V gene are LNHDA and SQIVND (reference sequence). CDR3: CASSRPRGLAGDPSPTDTQYF. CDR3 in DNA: TGTGCCAGTAGTAGACCGAGGGGACTAGCGGGGGACCCTTCCCCCACAGATACGCAGTATTTT.

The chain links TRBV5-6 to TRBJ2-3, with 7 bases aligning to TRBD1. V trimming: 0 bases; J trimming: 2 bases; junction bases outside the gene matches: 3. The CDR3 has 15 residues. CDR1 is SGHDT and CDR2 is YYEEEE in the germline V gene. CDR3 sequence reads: CASSLGQGYTDTQYF. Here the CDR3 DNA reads TGTGCCAGCAGCTTGGGACAGGGCTACACAGATACGCAGTATTTT.

CDR3 protein: CASSRTGTGQETQYF. The CDR3, as DNA: TGTGCCAGCAGCCGCACCGGAACGGGGCAAGAGACCCAGTACTTC. The V gene is TRBV5-6, the J gene TRBJ2-5, with D possibly TRBD2 on 5 matching bases. V was clipped by 4 bases and J by 2 bases, with 15 bases between them. The CDR3 is 15 residues long. CDR1 and CDR2 from the germline V gene are SGHDT and YYEEEE.

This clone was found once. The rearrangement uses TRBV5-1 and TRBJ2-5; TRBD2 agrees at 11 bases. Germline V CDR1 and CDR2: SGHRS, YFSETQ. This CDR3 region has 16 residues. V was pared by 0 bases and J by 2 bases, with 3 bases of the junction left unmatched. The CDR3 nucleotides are TGCGCCAGCAGCTTGGCCCCTAGCGGGGGGCAAGAGACCCAGTACTTC. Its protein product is CASSLAPSGGQETQYF.

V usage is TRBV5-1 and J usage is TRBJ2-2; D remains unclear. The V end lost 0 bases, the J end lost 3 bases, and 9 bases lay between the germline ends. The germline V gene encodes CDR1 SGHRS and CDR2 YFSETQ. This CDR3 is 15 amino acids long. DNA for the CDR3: TGCGCCAGCAGCTTGGCCGTGAGGTACACCGGGGAGCTGTTTTTT. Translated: CASSLAVRYTGELFF.

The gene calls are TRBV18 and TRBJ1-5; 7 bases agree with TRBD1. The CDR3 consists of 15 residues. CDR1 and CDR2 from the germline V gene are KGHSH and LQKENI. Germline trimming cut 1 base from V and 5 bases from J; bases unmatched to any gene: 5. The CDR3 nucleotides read TGTGCCAGCTCACCACAGGGGGCGCGGGATCAGCCCCAGCATTTT. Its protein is CASSPQGARDQPQHF.

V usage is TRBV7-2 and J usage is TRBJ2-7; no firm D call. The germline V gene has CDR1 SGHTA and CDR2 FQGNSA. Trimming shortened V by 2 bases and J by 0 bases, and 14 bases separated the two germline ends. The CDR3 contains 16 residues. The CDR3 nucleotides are TGTGCCAGCAGCTTAAGCTGGTTCCTAAGCTCCTACGAGCAGTACTTC. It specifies CASSLSWFLSSYEQYF. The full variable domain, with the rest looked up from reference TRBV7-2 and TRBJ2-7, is GAGVSQSPSNKVTEKGKDVELRCDPISGHTALYWYRQSLGQGLEFLIYFQGNSAPDKSGLPSDRFSAERTGGSVSTLTIQRTQQEDSAVYLCASSLSWFLSSYEQYFGPGTRLTVT.

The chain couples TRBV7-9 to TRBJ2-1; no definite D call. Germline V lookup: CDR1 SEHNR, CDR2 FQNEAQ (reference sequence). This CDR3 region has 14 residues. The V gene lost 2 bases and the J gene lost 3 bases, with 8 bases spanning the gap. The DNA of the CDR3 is TGTGCCAGCAGCTTATCTAGGGTCTACAATGAGCAGTTCTTC. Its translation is CASSLSRVYNEQFF.

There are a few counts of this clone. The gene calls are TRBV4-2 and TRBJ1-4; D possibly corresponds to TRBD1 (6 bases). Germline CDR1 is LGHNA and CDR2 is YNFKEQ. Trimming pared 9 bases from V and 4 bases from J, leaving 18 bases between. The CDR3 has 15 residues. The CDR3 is CASRRAGAFNEKLFF. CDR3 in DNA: TGTGCCAGTCGACGGGCAGGGGCCTTTAATGAAAAACTGTTTTTT.

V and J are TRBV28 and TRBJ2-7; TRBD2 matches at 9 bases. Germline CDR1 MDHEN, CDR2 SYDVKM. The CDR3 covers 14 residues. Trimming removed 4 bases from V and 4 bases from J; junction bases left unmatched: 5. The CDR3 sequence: CASSWTSVAYEQYF. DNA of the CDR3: TGTGCCAGCAGTTGGACTAGCGTGGCGTACGAGCAGTACTTC.

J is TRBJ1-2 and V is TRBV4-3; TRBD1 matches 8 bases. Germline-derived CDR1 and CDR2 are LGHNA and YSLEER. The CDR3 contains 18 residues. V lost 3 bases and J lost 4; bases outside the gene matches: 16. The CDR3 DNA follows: TGCGCCAGCAGCCAGAGGTCCGGGGCAGGGGGCTATTTCTATGGCTACACCTTC. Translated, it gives CASSQRSGAGGYFYGYTF.

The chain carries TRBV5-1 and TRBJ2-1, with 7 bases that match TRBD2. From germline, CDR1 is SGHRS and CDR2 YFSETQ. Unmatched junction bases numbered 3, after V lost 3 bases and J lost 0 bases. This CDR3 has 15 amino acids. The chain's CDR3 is CASSSTSASYNEQFF. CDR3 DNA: TGCGCCAGCAGCTCCACTAGCGCCTCCTACAATGAGCAGTTCTTC.

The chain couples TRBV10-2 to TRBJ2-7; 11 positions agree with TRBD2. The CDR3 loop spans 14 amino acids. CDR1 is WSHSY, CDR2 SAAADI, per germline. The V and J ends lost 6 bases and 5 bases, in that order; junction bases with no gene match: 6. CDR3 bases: TGCGCCAGCAGCGCTAGCGGGAGGTCCAACGAGCAGTACTTC. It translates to CASSASGRSNEQYF.